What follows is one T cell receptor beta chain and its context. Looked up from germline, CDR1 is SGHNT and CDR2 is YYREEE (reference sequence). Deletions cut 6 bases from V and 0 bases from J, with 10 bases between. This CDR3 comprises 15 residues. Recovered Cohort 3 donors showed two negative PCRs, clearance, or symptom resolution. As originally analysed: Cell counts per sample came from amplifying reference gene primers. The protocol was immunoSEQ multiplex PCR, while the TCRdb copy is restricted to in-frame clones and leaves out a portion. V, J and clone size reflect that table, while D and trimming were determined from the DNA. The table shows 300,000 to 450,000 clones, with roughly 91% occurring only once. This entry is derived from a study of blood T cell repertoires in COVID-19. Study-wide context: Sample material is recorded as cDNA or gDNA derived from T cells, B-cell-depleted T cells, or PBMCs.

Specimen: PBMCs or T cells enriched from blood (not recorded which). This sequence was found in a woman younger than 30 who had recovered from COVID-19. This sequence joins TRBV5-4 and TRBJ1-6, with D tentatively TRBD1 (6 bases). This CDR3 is CASTEGVSYNSPLHF. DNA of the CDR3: TGTGCCAGCACCGAGGGGGTCTCCTATAATTCACCCCTCCACTTT.